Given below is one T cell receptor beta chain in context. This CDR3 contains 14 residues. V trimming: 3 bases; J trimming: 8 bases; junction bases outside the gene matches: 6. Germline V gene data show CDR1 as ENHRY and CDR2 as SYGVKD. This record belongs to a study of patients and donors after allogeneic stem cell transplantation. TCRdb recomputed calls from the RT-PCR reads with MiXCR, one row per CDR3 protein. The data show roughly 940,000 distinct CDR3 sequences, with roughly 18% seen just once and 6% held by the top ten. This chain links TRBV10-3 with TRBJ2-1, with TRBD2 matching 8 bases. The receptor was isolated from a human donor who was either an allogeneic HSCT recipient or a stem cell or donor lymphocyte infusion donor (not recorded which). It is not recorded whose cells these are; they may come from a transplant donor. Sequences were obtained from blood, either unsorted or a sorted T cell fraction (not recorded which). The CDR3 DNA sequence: TGTGCCATCAGTGACGGGAGGGTACGGGATGAGCAGTTCTTC. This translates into CAISDGRVRDEQFF.